The rows below give T cell receptor beta chains drawn from one sample of a study of tumor and adjacent non-tumor tissue in lung cancer. One entry per CDR3 protein results from TCRdb running MiXCR on the multiplex PCR reads. The top ten hold about 48% of the sample, which has over 35,000 distinct CDR3 sequences, roughly 60% seen once. The sequenced material came from distant non-tumor lung tissue. The receptor set was obtained from a man in his fifties with non-small cell lung cancer. Each CDR3 is given without its conserved first and last residue.

V gene	J gene	CDR3 protein
TRBV20-1	TRBJ1-4	SARPATTLGKLF
TRBV11-1	TRBJ1-1	ASSPETWDEAF
TRBV7-2	TRBJ2-1	ASSGTGTCNEQF
TRBV29-1	TRBJ1-2	GIEAKPYGYT
TRBV4-1	TRBJ2-3	ASSQPAGPAGVSDSQY
TRBV28	TRBJ2-7	ASSPTHSPYEQY
TRBV29-1	TRBJ1-1	SASEGVGSEAF
TRBV5-6	TRBJ1-5	ASSLLTGVLNQPQH
TRBV11-1	TRBJ1-1	ASSLAWSETF
TRBV20-1	TRBJ1-2	SARTSTYGYT
TRBV28	TRBJ2-3	ASRGETISTDTQY
TRBV6-5	TRBJ2-7	ASRSDMNPSYEQY
TRBV14	TRBJ2-7	ASIQDLRTARQY
TRBV28	TRBJ2-7	ASITGTSGKYEQY
TRBV6-6	TRBJ1-3	AISYDPDLSGNTIY
TRBV7-9	TRBJ2-7	ANSTAGTGYEQY
TRBV28	TRBJ1-5	ASVAGQGSNQPQH
TRBV5-1	TRBJ1-4	ASRGWRATNEKLF
TRBV24-1	TRBJ2-3	ATTDTDTDTQF
TRBV12-3/TRBV12-4	TRBJ2-5	DSMRGGAKSQY
TRBV29-1	TRBJ1-6	RAGTGNSPLH
TRBV24-1	TRBJ2-1	ATSDLHGGNSYNEQF
TRBV29-1	TRBJ1-2	SAGTDLYGYT
TRBV24-1	TRBJ2-1	ATSDLAAGGTEQF
TRBV11-2	TRBJ2-3	ASSLEFGHPPDKQY
TRBV20-1	TRBJ2-7	SGRVPGGFSYEQY
TRBV11-2	TRBJ2-7	ASNSGTGRTYGQY
TRBV11-2	TRBJ2-6	ASSLLLDSTRANVPT
TRBV20-1	TRBJ2-7	STNLYYYEQY
TRBV29-1	TRBJ1-4	SVRRGNEKLF
TRBV6-5	TRBJ2-5	ATIEEGLMETQR
TRBV20-1	TRBJ2-7	SALAGASYEQY
TRBV30	TRBJ1-5	AWSKRSNQPQH
TRBV5-1	TRBJ2-3	ASSLPGHSTDTQY
TRBV6-5	TRBJ2-7	VSRNSGRHSYEQY
TRBV12-5	TRBJ2-5	ASAFSGSFWETQY
TRBV6-5	TRBJ1-5	ASSYTSEQDHPQH
TRBV5-1	TRBJ2-7	ASSLARAYEQY
TRBV24-1	TRBJ2-1	ATSDSTGISYNGQF
TRBV21-1	TRBJ1-5	ASSVGHQPQH
TRBV11-2	TRBJ2-3	ASSLEWWKGTDTQY
TRBV5-1	TRBJ2-2	ASSPPPAANSGELF
TRBV4-1	TRBJ1-6	ASNQAPLFPEQNSPLH
TRBV24-1	TRBJ2-3	ATSLRNGNTQY
TRBV10-1	TRBJ2-3	ASSDRRGTDTQF
TRBV20-1	TRBJ1-4	SAREGEKLF